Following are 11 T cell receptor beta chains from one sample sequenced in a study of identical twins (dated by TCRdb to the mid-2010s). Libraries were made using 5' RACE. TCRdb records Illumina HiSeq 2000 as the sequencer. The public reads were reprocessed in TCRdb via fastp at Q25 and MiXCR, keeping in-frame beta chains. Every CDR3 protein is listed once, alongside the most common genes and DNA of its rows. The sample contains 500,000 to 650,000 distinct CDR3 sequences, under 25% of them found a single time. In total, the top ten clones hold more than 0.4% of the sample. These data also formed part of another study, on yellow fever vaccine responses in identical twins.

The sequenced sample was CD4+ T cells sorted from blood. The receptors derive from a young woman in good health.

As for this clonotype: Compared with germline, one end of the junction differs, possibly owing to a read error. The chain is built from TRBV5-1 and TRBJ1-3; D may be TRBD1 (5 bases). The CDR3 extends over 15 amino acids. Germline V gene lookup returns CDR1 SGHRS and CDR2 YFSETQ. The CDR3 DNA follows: TGCGACAGCGGCTCGCGGACAACTTCTGGAAACACCATATATTTT. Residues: CDSGSRTTSGNTIYF.

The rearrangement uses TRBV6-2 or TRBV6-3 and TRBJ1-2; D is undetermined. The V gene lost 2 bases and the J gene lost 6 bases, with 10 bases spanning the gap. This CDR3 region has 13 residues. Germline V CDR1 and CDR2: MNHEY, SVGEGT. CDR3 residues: CASSYIRTDGYTF. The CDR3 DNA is TGTGCCAGCAGTTACATCCGGACGGATGGCTACACCTTC.

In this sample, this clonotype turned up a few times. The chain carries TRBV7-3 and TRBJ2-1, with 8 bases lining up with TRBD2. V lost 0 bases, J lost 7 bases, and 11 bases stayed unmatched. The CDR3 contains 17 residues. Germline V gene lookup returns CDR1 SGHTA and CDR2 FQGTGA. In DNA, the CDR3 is TGTGCCAGCAGCTTAACCCGGGATAGCGGGAAGGGGAATGAGCAGTTCTTC. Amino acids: CASSLTRDSGKGNEQFF.

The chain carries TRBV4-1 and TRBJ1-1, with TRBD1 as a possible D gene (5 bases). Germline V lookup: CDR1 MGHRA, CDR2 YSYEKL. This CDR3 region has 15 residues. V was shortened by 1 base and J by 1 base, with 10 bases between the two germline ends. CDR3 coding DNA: TGCGCCAGCAGCCAAGTAGGGACCGGGAACACTGAAGCTTTCTTT. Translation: CASSQVGTGNTEAFF.

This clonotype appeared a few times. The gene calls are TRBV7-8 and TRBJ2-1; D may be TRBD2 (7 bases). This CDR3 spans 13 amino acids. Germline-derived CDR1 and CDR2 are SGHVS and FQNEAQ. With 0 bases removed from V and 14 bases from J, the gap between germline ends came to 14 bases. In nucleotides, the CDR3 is TGTGCCAGCAGCTTAGCGATCACAGGGACTAAGTTCTTC. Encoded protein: CASSLAITGTKFF.

The CDR3 DNA follows: TGTGCCAGCAGCAGGACGGCTGAAGCTTTCTTT. This codes for CASSRTAEAFF. The chain is built from TRBV21-1 and TRBJ1-1. TRBV21-1 is flagged as a pseudogene. The CDR3 totals 11 residues.

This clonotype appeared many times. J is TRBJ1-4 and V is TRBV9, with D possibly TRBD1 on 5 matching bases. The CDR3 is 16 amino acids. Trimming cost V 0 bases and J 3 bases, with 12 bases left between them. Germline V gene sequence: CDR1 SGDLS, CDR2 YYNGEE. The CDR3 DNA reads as TGTGCCAGCAGCGTAGGTCGGGGGTCAGCTAATGAAAAACTGTTTTTT. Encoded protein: CASSVGRGSANEKLFF.

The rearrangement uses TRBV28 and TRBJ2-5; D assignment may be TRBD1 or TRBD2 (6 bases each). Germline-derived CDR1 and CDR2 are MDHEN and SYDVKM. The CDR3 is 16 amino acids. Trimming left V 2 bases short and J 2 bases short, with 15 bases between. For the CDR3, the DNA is TGTGCCAGCAGTTTACGTGGCAGGGGAGGACAAGAGACCCAGTACTTC. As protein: CASSLRGRGGQETQYF.

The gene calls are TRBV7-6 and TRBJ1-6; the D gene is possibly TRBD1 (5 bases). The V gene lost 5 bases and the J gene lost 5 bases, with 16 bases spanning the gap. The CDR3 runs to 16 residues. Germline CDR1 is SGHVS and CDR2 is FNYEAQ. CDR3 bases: TGTGCCAGCAGCCTGAGGGACCGTCAGAATAATTCACCCCTCCACTTT. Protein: CASSLRDRQNNSPLHF. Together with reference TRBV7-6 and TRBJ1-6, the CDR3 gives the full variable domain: GAGVSQSPRYKVTKRGQDVALRCDPISGHVSLYWYRQALGQGPEFLTYFNYEAQQDKSGLPNDRFSAERPEGSISTLTIQRTEQRDSAMYRCASSLRDRQNNSPLHFGNGTRLTVT.

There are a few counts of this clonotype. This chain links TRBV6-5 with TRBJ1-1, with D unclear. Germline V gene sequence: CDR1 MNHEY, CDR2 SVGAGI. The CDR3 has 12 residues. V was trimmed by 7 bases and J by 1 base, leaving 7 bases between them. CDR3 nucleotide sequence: TGTGCCAGCACCGCAAGGAACACTGAAGCTTTCTTT. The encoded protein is CASTARNTEAFF.

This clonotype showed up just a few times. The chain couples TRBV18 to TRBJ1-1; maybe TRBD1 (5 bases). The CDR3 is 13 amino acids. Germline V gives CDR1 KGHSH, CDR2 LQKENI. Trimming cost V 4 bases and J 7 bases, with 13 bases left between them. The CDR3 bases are TGTGCCAGCTCACAATCCAGGGAAATTGAAGCTTTCTTT. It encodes CASSQSREIEAFF.